This T cell receptor (beta chain) emerged from a study of T-cell reconstitution after alpha-beta-depleted transplantation in children. Trimming removed 6 bases from V and 3 bases from J, with 7 bases in between. The CDR3 sequence is 12 residues long. This clonotype was detected ten times or more. Using unique molecular identifiers, the investigators prepared the TCRbeta library. In TCRdb, the PCR reads were re-called with MiXCR into one record per CDR3 protein. Seen here are about half a million distinct CDR3 sequences, approximately 12% observed once, and the top ten hold roughly 5.4%. This sequence was found in a human donor who donated a stem cell graft to a child with combined immunodeficiency. The sequenced sample was PBMCs from the stem cell graft donor, obtained from the stem cell graft. This chain links TRBV12-3 or TRBV12-4 with TRBJ2-3; maybe TRBD1 (5 bases). The CDR3: CASSPGTDTQYF. CDR3 coding DNA: TGTGCCAGCAGCCCAGGGACAGATACGCAGTATTTT.